These T cell receptor beta chains were read from a single sample in a study of OX40 agonist ivuxolimab in advanced cancers. The method was immunoSEQ multiplex PCR; TCRdb's version includes in-frame clones alone and lacks a portion of them. Of over 25,000 clones in the sample, 82% are singletons; the top ten hold roughly 23%. Sequenced here: CD4+ or CD8+ T cells sorted from blood, sampled in a trial of the OX40 agonist ivuxolimab. These receptors were obtained from an adult with an advanced solid tumor such as melanoma, head and neck, liver or kidney cancer. CDR3s include the opening cysteine and the closing phenylalanine or tryptophan. Each record gives: clone size, V gene, J gene, D gene, CDR3 DNA, CDR3 protein. D genes are given only for firm matches. For some rows the clone size is stated as once, few or many, or as a class when expanded; others skip it.

clone size: NA; V gene: TRBV30; J gene: TRBJ1-1; D gene: NA; CDR3 DNA: TGTGCCTGGGGGAAGGGCACTGAAGCTTTCTTT; CDR3 protein: CAWGKGTEAFF
clone size: NA; V gene: TRBV6-6; J gene: TRBJ1-4; D gene: NA; CDR3 DNA: TGTGCCAGCAGCCTCCGGGGGAATAATGAAAAACTGTTTTTT; CDR3 protein: CASSLRGNNEKLFF
clone size: NA; V gene: TRBV30; J gene: TRBJ1-1; D gene: NA; CDR3 DNA: TGTGCCTGGAGTGTAACCGCACCCATGAACACTGAAGCTTTCTTT; CDR3 protein: CAWSVTAPMNTEAFF
clone size: NA; V gene: TRBV7-9; J gene: TRBJ2-3; D gene: TRBD1; CDR3 DNA: TGTGCCAGCAGCTCCGGGACAGTAAGCACAGATACGCAGTATTTT; CDR3 protein: CASSSGTVSTDTQYF
clone size: medium-sized; V gene: TRBV2; J gene: TRBJ2-7; D gene: NA; CDR3 DNA: TGTGCCAGTATCCGGGACATAGGCTCCTACGAGCAGTACTTC; CDR3 protein: CASIRDIGSYEQYF
clone size: NA; V gene: TRBV13; J gene: TRBJ1-3; D gene: NA; CDR3 DNA: TGTGCCAGCAGCCCAGAGGGGCTGGCCTCTGGAAACACCATATATTTT; CDR3 protein: CASSPEGLASGNTIYF
clone size: NA; V gene: TRBV4-1; J gene: TRBJ2-1; D gene: TRBD2; CDR3 DNA: TGCGCCAGCAGCCACTATAGCGGGGTCTTCTACAATGAGCAGTTCTTC; CDR3 protein: CASSHYSGVFYNEQFF
clone size: NA; V gene: TRBV6-5; J gene: TRBJ2-1; D gene: TRBD2; CDR3 DNA: TGTGCCAGCAGTTTCACGGGGGGCTCCTACAATGAGCAGTTCTTC; CDR3 protein: CASSFTGGSYNEQFF
clone size: NA; V gene: TRBV6-1; J gene: TRBJ2-1; D gene: TRBD2; CDR3 DNA: TGTGCCAGCAGTGTTGGCGGGAGTCTCGATGAGCAGTTCTTC; CDR3 protein: CASSVGGSLDEQFF
clone size: NA; V gene: TRBV19; J gene: TRBJ1-3; D gene: NA; CDR3 DNA: TGTGCCAGTAGTACCCGGGACTCCCTTTACGGAAACACCATATATTTT; CDR3 protein: CASSTRDSLYGNTIYF
clone size: NA; V gene: TRBV9; J gene: TRBJ2-1; D gene: TRBD2; CDR3 DNA: TGTGCCAGCAGCGCCCCGACTAGCGGGTCCTACAATGAGCAGTTCTTC; CDR3 protein: CASSAPTSGSYNEQFF
clone size: NA; V gene: TRBV7-9; J gene: TRBJ2-7; D gene: TRBD2; CDR3 DNA: TGTGCCAGCAGCCCTCCTCTAGCGGGAGGGCCAAGATACGAGCAGTACTTC; CDR3 protein: CASSPPLAGGPRYEQYF
clone size: once; V gene: TRBV10-3; J gene: TRBJ1-2; D gene: NA; CDR3 DNA: TGTGCCATCAGTGAGAGGGCCCGAGGGGCGAACTATGGCTACACCTTC; CDR3 protein: CAISERARGANYGYTF
clone size: NA; V gene: TRBV4-3; J gene: TRBJ2-5; D gene: NA; CDR3 DNA: TGCGCCAGCAGCCAAAGGGGGGGGGTCTCTGGAGGAGAGACCCAGTACTTC; CDR3 protein: CASSQRGGVSGGETQYF
clone size: few; V gene: TRBV20-1; J gene: TRBJ1-1; D gene: NA; CDR3 DNA: TGCACTGGGGTTGAAGCTTTCTTT; CDR3 protein: CTGVEAFF
clone size: few; V gene: TRBV9; J gene: TRBJ2-5; D gene: TRBD1; CDR3 DNA: TGTGCCAGCAGCGAGTGGGGACAGGGGGCGAAAGAGACCCAGTACTTC; CDR3 protein: CASSEWGQGAKETQYF
clone size: NA; V gene: TRBV5-6; J gene: TRBJ2-7; D gene: TRBD1; CDR3 DNA: TGTGCCAGCAGCTCCGGACAGGCTTTGGTCGACGAGCAGTACTTC; CDR3 protein: CASSSGQALVDEQYF
clone size: NA; V gene: TRBV7-3; J gene: TRBJ2-7; D gene: NA; CDR3 DNA: TGTGCCAGCAGCCCAGGGGGGGACGAGCAGTACTTC; CDR3 protein: CASSPGGDEQYF
clone size: NA; V gene: TRBV15; J gene: TRBJ2-1; D gene: NA; CDR3 DNA: TGTGCCACCAGCAGAGATAAGGGGGGGTACAATGAGCAGTTCTTC; CDR3 protein: CATSRDKGGYNEQFF
clone size: once; V gene: TRBV7-6; J gene: TRBJ1-1; D gene: NA; CDR3 DNA: TGTGCCAGCAGCTTAGTTGGGGGGACCCTGAACACTGAAGCTTTCTTT; CDR3 protein: CASSLVGGTLNTEAFF
clone size: NA; V gene: TRBV7-7; J gene: TRBJ1-6; D gene: NA; CDR3 DNA: TGTGCCAGCAGCTTAGGACCGACGAATTCACCCCTCCACTTT; CDR3 protein: CASSLGPTNSPLHF
clone size: NA; V gene: TRBV12-5; J gene: TRBJ2-2; D gene: NA; CDR3 DNA: TGTGCTAGTGGTCCCCCCCCTGATACGACCGGGGAGCTGTTTTTT; CDR3 protein: CASGPPPDTTGELFF